The 9 T cell receptor beta chains below all came from one sample that was sequenced in a study of Tregs in tolerant kidney transplant recipients. Sequenced by immunoSEQ multiplex PCR; TCRdb stores in-frame clones only, minus some. The sample yields about 120,000 clones, around 91% seen once. Sequencing input: CD4+ T cells from blood. Receptor source: a human donor in good health.

This chain connects TRBV7-2 to TRBJ1-2; no definite D call. V lost 1 base to trimming and J lost 0 bases, with 15 bases between them. CDR3 size: 17 residues. The germline V gene encodes CDR1 SGHTA and CDR2 FQGNSA. The CDR3 reads CASSLGMGGRSNYGYTF. For the CDR3, the DNA is TGTGCCAGCAGCTTAGGCATGGGCGGACGATCTAACTATGGCTACACCTTC.

The J gene is TRBJ2-1, the V gene TRBV11-2; tentatively, D is TRBD1 (5 bases). The CDR3 extends over 16 amino acids. With 0 bases removed from V and 6 bases from J, the gap between germline ends came to 15 bases. Germline V gene lookup returns CDR1 SGHAT and CDR2 FQNNGV. CDR3 bases: TGTGCCAGCAGCTTAGATGGGTGGGGCTTCTCCAATGAGCAGTTCTTC. It translates to CASSLDGWGFSNEQFF.

The chain links TRBV20-1 to TRBJ2-1; D gene unclear. Germline-derived CDR1 and CDR2 are DFQATT and SNEGSKA (reference sequence). This CDR3 region has 11 residues. The germline V and J ends were trimmed by 1 base and 9 bases, with 7 bases remaining between them. For the CDR3, the DNA is TGCAGTGCTAGAGTTCTACTTGAGCAGTTCTTC. Translating gives CSARVLLEQFF.

This chain joins TRBV19 and TRBJ1-3; TRBD1 is a possible D gene (5 bases). The V and J ends lost 9 bases and 1 base respectively, with 10 bases between them. This CDR3 spans 13 amino acids. Germline V gene lookup returns CDR1 LNHDA and CDR2 SQIVND (reference sequence). The CDR3 protein is CASNQGSGNTIYF. DNA of the CDR3: TGTGCCAGCAATCAGGGTTCTGGAAACACCATATATTTT.

This clone was found once. V usage is TRBV7-6 and J usage is TRBJ2-1, with D hard to call. CDR3 size: 16 residues. Germline values: CDR1 SGHVS, CDR2 FNYEAQ. The germline V and J ends were trimmed by 0 bases and 5 bases, with 14 bases remaining between them. DNA of the CDR3: TGTGCCAGCAGCTTAGCGCAAGGGCGATCCCACAATGAGCAGTTCTTC. Translating it yields CASSLAQGRSHNEQFF.

The chain links TRBV11-2 to TRBJ2-7; 9 nucleotides match TRBD2. The V gene end was trimmed by 3 bases and the J gene end by 3 bases; junction bases not matched to a gene: 12. The V gene's germline CDR1 is SGHAT and CDR2 FQNNGV. The CDR3 runs to 17 residues. The CDR3: CASSFKPFSAGGYEQYF. The CDR3 coding sequence is TGTGCCAGCAGCTTTAAACCTTTTTCAGCGGGGGGCTACGAGCAGTACTTC.

V usage is TRBV18 and J usage is TRBJ2-7; 7 nucleotides agree with TRBD1. V shed 2 bases and J 1 base; nucleotides not matched to a gene: 5. CDR3 length: 15 amino acids. The germline CDR1 and CDR2 sequences are KGHSH and LQKENI. The CDR3 nucleotides read TGTGCCAGCTCACCAACAGGGGCCCCTTCCTACGAGCAGTACTTC. This sequence encodes CASSPTGAPSYEQYF.

This sequence joins TRBV19 and TRBJ1-2, with D perhaps matching TRBD1 (5 bases). Trimming shortened V by 5 bases and J by 5 bases, and 15 bases separated the two germline ends. CDR3 length equals 14 residues. CDR1 LNHDA and CDR2 SQIVND come from the germline V gene (reference sequence). The DNA of the CDR3 is TGTGCCAGTAGTCAACGCGACAGTTTATATGGCTACACCTTC. Translated: CASSQRDSLYGYTF.

The chain has TRBV18 and TRBJ1-2; D remains ambiguous. Germline V gene sequence: CDR1 KGHSH, CDR2 LQKENI. Trimming removed 1 base from V and 1 base from J, with 19 bases in between. The CDR3 is 18 amino acids. CDR3 amino acids: CASSPLRTRQNDNYGYTF. The CDR3 region has the DNA TGTGCCAGCTCACCACTCCGTACGCGGCAGAACGATAACTATGGCTACACCTTC.